This entry lists 10 T cell receptor beta chains sequenced from one sample in a study of cytomegalovirus exposure and HLA in healthy donors. PCR employed 60 Vbeta and 13 Jbeta primers. Method: immunoSEQ multiplex PCR; TCRdb's copy keeps in-frame clones and lacks some. In the table there are roughly 110,000 clones, around 80% of which are singletons. Specimen: PBMCs. Source of these receptors: a man aged 35 to 55 in good health and CMV-seronegative.

This chain uses TRBV2 with TRBJ2-2; no clear D. V lost 4 bases to trimming and J lost 5 bases, with 11 bases between them. Germline V lookup: CDR1 SNHLY, CDR2 FYNNEI. This CDR3 is built from 14 residues. CDR3: CASSVQPRTGELFF. The CDR3 coding sequence is TGTGCCAGCAGTGTGCAGCCGAGGACCGGGGAGCTGTTTTTT.

This clone turned up a few times. This sample includes further DNA sequences coding for the same CDR3. The chain links TRBV7-9 to TRBJ1-6; D possibly corresponds to TRBD1 (6 bases). CDR1 is SEHNR, CDR2 FQNEAQ, per germline (reference sequence). The V end lost 5 bases, the J end lost 7 bases, and 12 bases lay between the germline ends. The CDR3 extends over 14 amino acids. The CDR3 sequence: CASSPGQSNSPLHF. CDR3 DNA: TGTGCCAGCAGCCCCGGACAGTCAAATTCACCCCTCCACTTT.

V usage is TRBV28 and J usage is TRBJ1-1; a possible D gene is TRBD1 (5 bases). The CDR3 loop spans 15 amino acids. Germline V gene lookup returns CDR1 MDHEN and CDR2 SYDVKM. Trimming cost V 1 base and J 1 base, with 10 bases left between them. The CDR3 sequence is CASSLYGRGNTEAFF. Written as DNA, the CDR3 is TGTGCCAGCAGTTTATATGGGAGGGGGAACACTGAAGCTTTCTTT.

This sequence joins TRBV6-5 and TRBJ2-3; 8 nucleotides align to TRBD2. Germline V gene data show CDR1 as MNHEY and CDR2 as SVGAGI. This CDR3 spans 14 amino acids. Germline trimming cut 5 bases from V and 6 bases from J; bases unmatched to any gene: 7. CDR3 bases: TGTGCCAGCAGTGCGACGGGGGGGCGCGATACGCAGTATTTT. Encoded protein: CASSATGGRDTQYF.

The chain has TRBV5-1 and TRBJ2-5; 7 positions match TRBD2. Trimming at V came to 4 bases and at J to 4 bases, leaving 7 bases not matched to a gene. Per the germline V gene, CDR1 is SGHRS and CDR2 is YFSETQ. There are 14 residues in the CDR3. In nucleotides, the CDR3 is TGCGCCAGCAGCCTGGGGGGGGTTGCAGAGACCCAGTACTTC. As protein: CASSLGGVAETQYF.

This clone was picked up one time. This chain uses TRBV18 with TRBJ2-1; 11 bases line up with TRBD2. The CDR3 is 15 amino acids. With V trimmed by 3 bases and J by 4 bases, 2 bases remained unmatched. Per the germline V gene, CDR1 is KGHSH and CDR2 is LQKENI. The CDR3 DNA reads as TGTGCCAGCTCACCGACTAGCGGGGAATACAATGAGCAGTTCTTC. It translates to CASSPTSGEYNEQFF.

The V gene is TRBV11-2, the J gene TRBJ1-2, with D perhaps matching TRBD1 (5 bases). Trimming pared 9 bases from V and 4 bases from J, leaving 21 bases between. There are 15 residues in the CDR3. CDR1 and CDR2 (germline): SGHAT, FQNNGV. In DNA form, the CDR3 reads TGTGCCAGTGGGGGGACTTTCGGCGATAGCTATGGCTACACCTTC. Protein product: CASGGTFGDSYGYTF. Filled out from reference TRBV11-2 and TRBJ1-2, the complete variable domain reads EAGVAQSPRYKIIEKRQSVAFWCNPISGHATLYWYQQILGQGPKLLIQFQNNGVVDDSQLPKDRFSAERLKGVDSTLKIQPAKLEDSAVYLCASGGTFGDSYGYTFGSGTRLTVV.

V is TRBV21-1 and J is TRBJ1-3; the table's D gene call, TRBD1, was not cross checked with the DNA. TRBV21-1 is reported as a pseudogene. The CDR3 has 15 amino acids. The chain's CDR3 is CAISVRESSGNTIYF. The CDR3 coding sequence is TGTGCCATCAGCGTCAGGGAAAGCTCTGGAAACACCATATATTTT.

The rearrangement uses TRBV5-4 and TRBJ1-1, with 10 bases lining up with TRBD1. Per the germline V gene, CDR1 is SGHNT and CDR2 is YYREEE (reference sequence). The V segment lost 4 bases and the J segment 4 bases; nucleotides outside the gene matches: 10. The CDR3 runs 16 residues. CDR3 bases: TGTGCCAGCAGCCCCGGGACAGGGGCGTGGGGCACTGAAGCTTTCTTT. This sequence encodes CASSPGTGAWGTEAFF. The full variable domain, with the rest looked up from reference TRBV5-4 and TRBJ1-1, is ETGVTQSPTHLIKTRGQQVTLRCSSQSGHNTVSWYQQALGQGPQFIFQYYREEENGRGNFPPRFSGLQFPNYSSELNVNALELDDSALYLCASSPGTGAWGTEAFFGQGTRLTVV.

This chain connects TRBV5-1 to TRBJ2-3, with 12 bases matching TRBD2. The V gene's germline CDR1 is SGHRS and CDR2 YFSETQ. The length of the CDR3 is 16 residues. V dropped 4 bases and J dropped 1; count of bases not matched to a gene: 4. The DNA for the CDR3 is TGCGCCAGCAGCGTAACTAGCGGGGGGCGCACAGATACGCAGTATTTT. It is translated as CASSVTSGGRTDTQYF.